The present entry profiles one T cell receptor beta chain with its context. As yet, its antigen is unknown. Germline V lookup: CDR1 SGHNT, CDR2 YYREEE (reference sequence). CDR3 length: 14 amino acids. V dropped 0 bases and J dropped 7; count of bases not matched to a gene: 7. This entry belongs to a study of radiation and T cells in renal cell carcinoma. Across the study: Nephrectomy followed 15 Gy stereotactic body radiation by 4 weeks. General study results and limits: Pretreatment tumor biopsies were lacking, so baseline clonotypes are unknown. Top tumor clonotypes rose in blood 2 weeks post-radiation, then contracted.

Documented time point: blood 2 weeks post-SBRT. Regarding treatment: 15 Gy SBRT to primary tumor, nephrectomy 4 weeks later. Serial blood draws occurred at baseline and 2 and 4 weeks post-SBRT. TCRdb's copy holds only in-frame clones and misses some; the assay was immunoSEQ multiplex PCR. Among 70,000 to 80,000 clones listed, around 86% were seen once. The chain has TRBV5-4 and TRBJ2-7; TRBD2 aligns across 7 bases. The sequence came from a woman aged 45-65 years with renal cell carcinoma. Here the sequenced sample was blood, taken from a patient whose treatment included radiotherapy and nephrectomy. This CDR3 is CASSLEAGVMEQYF. The CDR3 nucleotides read TGTGCCAGCAGCTTGGAGGCGGGGGTCATGGAGCAGTACTTC.